The 11 T cell receptor beta chains below were found in one sample sequenced in a study of CD8+ T cells in alopecia areata. Reverse transcription of extracted RNA yielded cDNA, which provided the sequencing template. TCRdb's copy holds only in-frame clones and misses some; the assay was immunoSEQ multiplex PCR. The table shows about 150,000 clones, with 87% occurring only once. This specimen was CD8+ T cells sorted from blood, taken at week 0. These TCRs come from a human donor with alopecia areata.

The rearrangement joins TRBV5-1 to TRBJ2-1; D could derive from TRBD1 or TRBD2 (5 bases each). The germline gives CDR1 SGHRS, CDR2 YFSETQ. The CDR3 contains 16 residues. V lost 0 bases and J 0 bases, leaving 10 bases between the germline ends. CDR3 residues: CASSLGDGSSYNEQFF. The CDR3 coding sequence is TGCGCCAGCAGCTTGGGGGACGGCAGCTCCTACAATGAGCAGTTCTTC.

Comment on this clone: Other DNA sequences in the same sample also yield this CDR3. This chain uses TRBV4-1 with TRBJ1-5; D possibly corresponds to TRBD1 (5 bases). Germline-derived CDR1 and CDR2 are MGHRA and YSYEKL. The CDR3 consists of 15 residues. V dropped 1 base and J dropped 0 bases, with 7 bases sitting between them. CDR3 sequence (DNA): TGCGCCAGCAGCCAAGGACAGAATAGCAATCAGCCCCAGCATTTT. Its translation: CASSQGQNSNQPQHF.

The chain joins TRBV4-1 to TRBJ2-1, with TRBD2 matching over 7 bases. Germline V CDR1 and CDR2: MGHRA, YSYEKL. The CDR3 spans 16 residues. The J segment lost 7 bases and the V segment lost 0 bases, leaving 9 bases of the junction unmatched. The CDR3 DNA is TGCGCCAGCAGCCAAGAGGTTAGCGGGTCGGGTAATGAGCAGTTCTTC. This encodes CASSQEVSGSGNEQFF.

This clone showed up just a few times. The chain combines TRBV4-1 with TRBJ2-7; D remains unclear. The germline CDR1 and CDR2 sequences are MGHRA and YSYEKL. V shed 1 base and J shed 2 bases, with 12 bases lying between them. The CDR3 contains 15 residues. The CDR3 DNA reads as TGCGCCAGCAGCCAAGTGGCCTTTGAGGCCTACGAGCAGTACTTC. Encoded protein: CASSQVAFEAYEQYF.

This chain joins TRBV12-5 and TRBJ2-7, with D tentatively TRBD1 or TRBD2 (5 bases each). Looked up from germline, CDR1 is LGHNT and CDR2 is FRNRAP. The CDR3 contains 15 residues. V was pared by 5 bases and J by 2 bases, with 16 bases between. The CDR3 loop is CASGKDRDGAYEQYF. DNA for the CDR3: TGTGCTAGTGGTAAGGACCGGGACGGAGCCTACGAGCAGTACTTC.

CDR3 sequence: CASSFGQGRSYEQYF. The CDR3 DNA reads TGTGCCAGCAGCTTTGGACAGGGCCGCTCCTACGAGCAGTACTTC. The rearrangement links TRBV7-3 to TRBJ2-7, with 8 bases identical to TRBD1. This CDR3 has 15 residues. Germline V gives CDR1 SGHTA, CDR2 FQGTGA. V trimming: 3 bases; J trimming: 0 bases; junction bases outside the gene matches: 4. The variable domain in full, completed from reference TRBV7-3 and TRBJ2-7, reads GAGVSQTPSNKVTEKGKYVELRCDPISGHTALYWYRQSLGQGPEFLIYFQGTGAADDSGLPNDRFFAVRPEGSVSTLKIQRTERGDSAVYLCASSFGQGRSYEQYFGPGTRLTVT.

This clone occurred once. The chain uses TRBV7-3 and TRBJ2-1, with 7 bases identical to TRBD2. The trim removed 5 bases at V and 0 bases at J, leaving 7 bases unmatched. The CDR3 is 16 residues long. Germline loops: CDR1 SGHTA, CDR2 FQGTGA. CDR3 DNA sequence: TGTGCCAGCAGCCCTCAGCGGGGCGGCTCCTACAATGAGCAGTTCTTC. This codes for CASSPQRGGSYNEQFF.

This chain connects TRBV27 to TRBJ2-1, with 12 bases identical to TRBD2. With V trimmed by 5 bases and J by 7 bases, 12 bases remained unmatched. The CDR3 length is 17 residues. From germline, CDR1 is MNHEY and CDR2 SMNVEV (reference sequence). The CDR3 here is CASSITASGGAGNEQFF. DNA for the CDR3: TGTGCCAGCAGTATTACGGCTAGCGGGGGGGCGGGTAATGAGCAGTTCTTC.

This chain uses TRBV2 with TRBJ2-3, with D perhaps TRBD1 or TRBD2 (8 bases each). The germline CDR1 and CDR2 sequences are SNHLY and FYNNEI. This CDR3 region has 18 residues. Trimming took 8 bases from V and 2 from J, leaving 26 bases between them. The CDR3 nucleotides read TGTGCCAGCGGAGACCTACAGGGGGAGCGGGGGATCACAGATACGCAGTATTTT. Residues: CASGDLQGERGITDTQYF.

The chain uses TRBV19 and TRBJ2-1, with D perhaps matching TRBD2 (5 bases). The CDR3 runs 14 residues. V lost 2 bases and J lost 8, with 13 bases in between. Germline-derived CDR1 and CDR2 are LNHDA and SQIVND (reference sequence). CDR3 in DNA: TGTGCCAGTAGTATAATAATGGGAGTCGATGAGCAGTTCTTC. Protein sequence: CASSIIMGVDEQFF.

The rearrangement uses TRBV6-5 and TRBJ2-7, with 9 bases aligning to TRBD1. V trimming: 4 bases; J trimming: 4 bases; junction bases outside the gene matches: 8. There are 15 residues in the CDR3. Germline CDR1 and CDR2: MNHEY and SVGAGI. The CDR3 loop reads CASSFDRTGDYEQYF. The CDR3, as DNA: TGTGCCAGCAGTTTCGACAGGACAGGGGATTACGAGCAGTACTTC.